This T cell receptor (beta chain) was observed in a study of identical twins' blood T cells. Between the trimmed V and J ends, which lost 0 bases and 4 bases, there was a span of 12 bases. This CDR3 contains 15 residues. TCRdb itself ran the 5' RACE reads through MiXCR, one entry per CDR3 protein. In the table there are roughly 380,000 distinct CDR3 sequences, 25% to 35% of which are singletons. The TCR comes from a woman aged 18-49 years in good health. This chain joins TRBV12-3 or TRBV12-4 and TRBJ1-1; possible D gene TRBD1, 5 bases. Sequencing was done on a sample of PBMCs. The CDR3 loop reads CASSLAQGGSTEAFF. The CDR3 DNA reads TGTGCCAGCAGTTTAGCGCAGGGCGGGAGCACTGAAGCTTTCTTT.